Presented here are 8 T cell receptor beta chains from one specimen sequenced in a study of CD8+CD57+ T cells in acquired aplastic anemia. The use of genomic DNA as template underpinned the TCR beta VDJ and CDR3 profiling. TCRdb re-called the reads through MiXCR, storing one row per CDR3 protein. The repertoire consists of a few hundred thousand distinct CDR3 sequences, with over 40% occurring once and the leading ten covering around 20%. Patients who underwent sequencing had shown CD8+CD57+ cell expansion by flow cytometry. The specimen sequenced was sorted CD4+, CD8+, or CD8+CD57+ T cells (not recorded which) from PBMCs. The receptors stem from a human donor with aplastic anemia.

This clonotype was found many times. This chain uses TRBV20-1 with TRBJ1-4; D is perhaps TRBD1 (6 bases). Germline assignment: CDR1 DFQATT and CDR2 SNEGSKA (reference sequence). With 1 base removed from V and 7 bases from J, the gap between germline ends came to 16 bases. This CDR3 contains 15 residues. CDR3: CSARGGRRGGEKLFF. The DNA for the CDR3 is TGCAGTGCTAGAGGGGGGCGCAGGGGTGGTGAAAAACTGTTTTTT.

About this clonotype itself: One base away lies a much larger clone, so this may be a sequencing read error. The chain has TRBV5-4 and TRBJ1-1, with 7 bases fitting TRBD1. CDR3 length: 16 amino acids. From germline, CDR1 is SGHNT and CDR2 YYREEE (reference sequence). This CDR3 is CASRPGGGGENTEALF. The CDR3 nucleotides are TGCGCCAGCAGACCAGGCGGAGGGGGCGAGAACACTGAAGCTCTCTTT.

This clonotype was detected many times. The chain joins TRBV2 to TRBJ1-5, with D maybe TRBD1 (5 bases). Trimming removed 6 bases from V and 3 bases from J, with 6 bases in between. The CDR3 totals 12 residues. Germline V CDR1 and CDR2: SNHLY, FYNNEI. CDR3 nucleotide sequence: TGTGCCAGCAGGGGGGACAATCAGCCCCAGCATTTT. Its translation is CASRGDNQPQHF.

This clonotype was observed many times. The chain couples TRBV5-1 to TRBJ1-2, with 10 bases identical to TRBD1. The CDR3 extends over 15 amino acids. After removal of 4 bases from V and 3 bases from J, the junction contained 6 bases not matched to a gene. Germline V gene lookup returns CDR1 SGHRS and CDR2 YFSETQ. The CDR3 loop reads CASSTGTGEDYGYTF. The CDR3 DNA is TGCGCCAGCAGCACCGGGACAGGGGAAGACTATGGCTACACCTTC.

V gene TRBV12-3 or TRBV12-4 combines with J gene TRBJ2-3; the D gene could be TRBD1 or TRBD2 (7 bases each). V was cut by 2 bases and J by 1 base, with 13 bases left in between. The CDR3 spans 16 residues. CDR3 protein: CASSLHRGGGTDTQYF. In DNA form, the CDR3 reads TGTGCCAGCAGTTTACACAGGGGAGGGGGCACAGATACGCAGTATTTT.

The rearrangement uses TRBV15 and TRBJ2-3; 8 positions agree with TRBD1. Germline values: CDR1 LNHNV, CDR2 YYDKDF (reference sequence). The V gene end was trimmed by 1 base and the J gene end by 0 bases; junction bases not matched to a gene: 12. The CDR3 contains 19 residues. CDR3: CATSRAKAGTGTSTDTQYF. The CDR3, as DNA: TGTGCCACCAGCAGAGCGAAAGCCGGGACAGGAACTAGCACAGATACGCAGTATTTT.

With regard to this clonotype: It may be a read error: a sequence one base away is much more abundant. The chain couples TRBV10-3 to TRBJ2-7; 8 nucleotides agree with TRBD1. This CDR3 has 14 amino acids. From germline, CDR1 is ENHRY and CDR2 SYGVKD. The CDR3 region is CASSEGQDLYEQYF. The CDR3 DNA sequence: TGTGCCAGCAGTGAGGGACAGGACCTATACGAGCAGTACTTC.

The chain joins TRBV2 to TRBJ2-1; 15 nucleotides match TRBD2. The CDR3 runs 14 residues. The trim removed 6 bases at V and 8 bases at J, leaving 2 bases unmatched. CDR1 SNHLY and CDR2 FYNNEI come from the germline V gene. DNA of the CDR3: TGTGCCAGCAGGGGACTAGCGGGGGGATATGAGCAGTTCTTC. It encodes CASRGLAGGYEQFF.